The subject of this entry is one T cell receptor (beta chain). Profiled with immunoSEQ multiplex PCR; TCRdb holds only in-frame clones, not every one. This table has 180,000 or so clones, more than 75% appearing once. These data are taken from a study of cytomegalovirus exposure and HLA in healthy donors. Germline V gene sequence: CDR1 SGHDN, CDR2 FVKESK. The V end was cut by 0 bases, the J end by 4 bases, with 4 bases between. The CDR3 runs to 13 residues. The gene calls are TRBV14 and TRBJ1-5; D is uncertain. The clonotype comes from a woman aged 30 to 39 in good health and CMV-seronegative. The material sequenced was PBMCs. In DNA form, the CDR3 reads TGTGCCAGCAGCCAAGAGTTAAATCAGCCCCAGCATTTT. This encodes CASSQELNQPQHF.